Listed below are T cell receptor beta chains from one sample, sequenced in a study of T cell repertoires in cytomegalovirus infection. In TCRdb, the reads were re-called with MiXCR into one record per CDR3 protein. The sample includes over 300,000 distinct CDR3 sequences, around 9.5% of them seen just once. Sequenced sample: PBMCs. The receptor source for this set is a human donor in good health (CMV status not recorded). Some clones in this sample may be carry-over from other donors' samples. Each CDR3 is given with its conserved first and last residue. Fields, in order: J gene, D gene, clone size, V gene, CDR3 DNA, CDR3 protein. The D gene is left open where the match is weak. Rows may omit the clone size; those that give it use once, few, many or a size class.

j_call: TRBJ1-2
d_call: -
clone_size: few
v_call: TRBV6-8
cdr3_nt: TGTGCCAGCGGCTATCTGGGGGGCTACACCTTC
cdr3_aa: CASGYLGGYTF

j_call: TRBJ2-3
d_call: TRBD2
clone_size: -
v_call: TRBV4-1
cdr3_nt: TGTGCCAGCAGCTCCCTGACTAGCGGGAGGGTGGATACGCAGTATTTT
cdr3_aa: CASSSLTSGRVDTQYF

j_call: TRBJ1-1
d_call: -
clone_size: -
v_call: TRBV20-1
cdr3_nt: TGCAGTGCGGCTCCCCCCGCAGGGGCCCGGAACACTGAAGCTTTCTTT
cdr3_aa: CSAAPPAGARNTEAFF

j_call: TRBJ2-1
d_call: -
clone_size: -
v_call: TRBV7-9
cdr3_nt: TGTGCCAACAATAGGGGTACTAACAATGAGCAGTTCTTC
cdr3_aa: CANNRGTNNEQFF

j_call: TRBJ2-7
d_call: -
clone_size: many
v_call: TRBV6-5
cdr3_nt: TGTGCCAGCAGCACGATCTCGGGGCAGTACTTC
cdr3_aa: CASSTISGQYF

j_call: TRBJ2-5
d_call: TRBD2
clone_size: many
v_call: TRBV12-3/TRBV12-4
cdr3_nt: TGTGCCAGCAGTTTAAGGCTAGCGGGACCCAGTCAGGAGACCCAGTACTTC
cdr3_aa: CASSLRLAGPSQETQYF

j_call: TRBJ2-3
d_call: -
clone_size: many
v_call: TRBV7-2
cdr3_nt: TGTGCCAGCAAAAAGCCGGGCACAGATACGCAGTATTTT
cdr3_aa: CASKKPGTDTQYF

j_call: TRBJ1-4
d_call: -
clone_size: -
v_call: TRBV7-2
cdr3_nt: TGTGCCAGCAGCTTTTCAGGGACAACTAATGAAAAACTGTTTTTT
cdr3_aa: CASSFSGTTNEKLFF

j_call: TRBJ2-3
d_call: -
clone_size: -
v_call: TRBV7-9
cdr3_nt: TGTGCCAGCAGGGGCATATTGGACTCATACACAGATACGCAGTATTTT
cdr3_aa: CASRGILDSYTDTQYF

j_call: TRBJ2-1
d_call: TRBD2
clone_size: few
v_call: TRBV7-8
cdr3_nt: TGTGCCAGCAGCCCGACTGGGGGGGGGGGTGAGCAGTTCTTC
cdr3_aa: CASSPTGGGGEQFF

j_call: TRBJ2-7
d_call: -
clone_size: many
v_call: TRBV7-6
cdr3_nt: TGTGCCAGCAGCTTAGGAAGGAGGGGGGACCTCTACGAGCAGTACTTC
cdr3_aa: CASSLGRRGDLYEQYF

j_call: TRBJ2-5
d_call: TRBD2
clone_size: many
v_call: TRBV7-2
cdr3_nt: TGTGCCAGCAGCTTAGGACTAGCGGGGACTATTCAAGAGACCCAGTACTTC
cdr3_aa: CASSLGLAGTIQETQYF

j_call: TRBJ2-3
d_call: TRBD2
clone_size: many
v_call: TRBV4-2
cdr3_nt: TGTGCCAGCGGGTCTAGCGGGAGGGCCGTAGATACGCAGTATTTT
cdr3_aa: CASGSSGRAVDTQYF

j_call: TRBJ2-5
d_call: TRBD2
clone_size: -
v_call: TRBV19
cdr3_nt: TGTGCCAGTAGGTCTAGCGGGAGAAGGGAGACCCAGTACTTC
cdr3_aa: CASRSSGRRETQYF

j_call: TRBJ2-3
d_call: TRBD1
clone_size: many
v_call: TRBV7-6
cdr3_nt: TGTGCCAGCAGCCCGAATACCGAGGGGGCGCGCGTCCGCACAGATACGCAGTATTTT
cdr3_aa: CASSPNTEGARVRTDTQYF

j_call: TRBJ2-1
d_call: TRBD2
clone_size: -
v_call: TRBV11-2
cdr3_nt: TGTGCCAGCAGCTTAAGGAGTAGCGGGGGGTACAATGAGCAGTTCTTC
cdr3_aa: CASSLRSSGGYNEQFF

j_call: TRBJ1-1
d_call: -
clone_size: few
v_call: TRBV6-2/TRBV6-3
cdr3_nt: TGTGCCAGCAGTGTCCACCGGGGGCAGGCAAACACTGAAGCTTTCTTT
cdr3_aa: CASSVHRGQANTEAFF

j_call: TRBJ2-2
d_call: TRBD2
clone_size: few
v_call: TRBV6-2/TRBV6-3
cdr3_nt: TGTGCCAGCAGTCGTACTAGCGGGGGGCCCGCGAACACCGGGGAGCTGTTTTTT
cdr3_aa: CASSRTSGGPANTGELFF

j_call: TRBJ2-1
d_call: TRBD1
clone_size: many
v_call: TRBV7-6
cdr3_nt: TGTGCCAGCAGCTTAGCCCCTCAGGGGGCGGACGAGCAGTTCTTC
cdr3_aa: CASSLAPQGADEQFF

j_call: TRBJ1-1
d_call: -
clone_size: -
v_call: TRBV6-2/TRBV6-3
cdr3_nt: TGTGCCAGCAGTTACCGGAGCATGAACACTGAAGCTTTCTTT
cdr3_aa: CASSYRSMNTEAFF

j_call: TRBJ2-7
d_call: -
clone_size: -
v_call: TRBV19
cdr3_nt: TGTGCCAGTAGTATGTGGGGACTCGGATACGAGCAGTACTTC
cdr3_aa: CASSMWGLGYEQYF

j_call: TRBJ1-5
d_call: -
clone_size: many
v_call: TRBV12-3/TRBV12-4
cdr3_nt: TGTGCCAGCAGCTTAGGGAATCAGCCCCAGCATTTT
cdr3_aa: CASSLGNQPQHF

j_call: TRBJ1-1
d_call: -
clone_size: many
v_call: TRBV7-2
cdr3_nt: TGTGCCAGCAGCTTGGCGGGATGGGACACTGAAGCTTTCTTT
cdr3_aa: CASSLAGWDTEAFF

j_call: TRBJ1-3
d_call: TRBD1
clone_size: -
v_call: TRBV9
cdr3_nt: TGTGCCAGCAGCGGATTCGGACAGGGGGAAAGAAACACCATATATTTT
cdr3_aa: CASSGFGQGERNTIYF

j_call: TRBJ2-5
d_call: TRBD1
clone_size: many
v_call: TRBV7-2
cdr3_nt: TGTGCCAGCAGCTTATATAGAGGGGGCACCCAAGAGACCCAGTACTTC
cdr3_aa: CASSLYRGGTQETQYF

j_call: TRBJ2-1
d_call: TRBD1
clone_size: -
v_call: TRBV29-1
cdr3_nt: TGCAGCGTGCTTACAGGGGTCTCCTACAATGAGCAGTTCTTC
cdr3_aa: CSVLTGVSYNEQFF

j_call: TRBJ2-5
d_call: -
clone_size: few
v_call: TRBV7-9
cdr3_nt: TGTGCCAGCAGCCGTGGAGGGTTTACCCAAGAGACCCAGTACTTC
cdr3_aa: CASSRGGFTQETQYF

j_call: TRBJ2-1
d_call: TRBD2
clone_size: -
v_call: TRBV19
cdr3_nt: TGTGCCAGTAGCAACGGACTAGCGGGCCCCCCAAACAATGAGCAGTTCTTC
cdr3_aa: CASSNGLAGPPNNEQFF

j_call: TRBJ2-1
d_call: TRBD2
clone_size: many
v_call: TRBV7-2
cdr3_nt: TGTGCCAGCAGCACCCCTAGCGGGGCGGGGAATGAGCAGTTCTTC
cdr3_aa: CASSTPSGAGNEQFF

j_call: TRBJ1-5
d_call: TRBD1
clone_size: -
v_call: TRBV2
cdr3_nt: TGTGCCAGCAGGGCGGGACAGTTTAGCAATCAGCCCCAGCATTTT
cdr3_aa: CASRAGQFSNQPQHF

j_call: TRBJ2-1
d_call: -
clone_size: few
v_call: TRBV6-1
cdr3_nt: TGTGCCAGTAAGGTCAACTCCTACAATGAGCAGTTCTTC
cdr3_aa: CASKVNSYNEQFF

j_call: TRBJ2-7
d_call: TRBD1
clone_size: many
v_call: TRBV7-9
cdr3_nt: TGTGCCAGCAGCCTAGAGACAGGGTGGAGCTCCTACGAGCAGTACTTC
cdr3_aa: CASSLETGWSSYEQYF

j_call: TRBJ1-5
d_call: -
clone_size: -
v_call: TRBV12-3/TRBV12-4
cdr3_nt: TGTGCCAGCACTATAACAGGGTTCAATCAGCCCCAGCATTTT
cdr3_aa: CASTITGFNQPQHF

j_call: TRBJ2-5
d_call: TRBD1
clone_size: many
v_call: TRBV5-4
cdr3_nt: TGTGCCAGCAGCCCAACGACGGGACAGGGGTCGGAGACCCAGTACTTC
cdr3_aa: CASSPTTGQGSETQYF

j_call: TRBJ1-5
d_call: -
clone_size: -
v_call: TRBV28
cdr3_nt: TGTGCCAGCAGTTTTCTATCCAGGCGAGATCAGCCCCAGCATTTT
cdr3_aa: CASSFLSRRDQPQHF

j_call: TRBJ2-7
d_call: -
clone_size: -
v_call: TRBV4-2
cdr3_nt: TGTGCCAGCAGCCAAGCAGGAGAGCAGTACTTC
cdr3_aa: CASSQAGEQYF

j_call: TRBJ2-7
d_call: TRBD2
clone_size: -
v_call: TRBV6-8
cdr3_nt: TGTGCCAGCAGACTAGCGGGAGGGATAAGTCGCCACGAGCAGTACTTC
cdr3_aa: CASRLAGGISRHEQYF

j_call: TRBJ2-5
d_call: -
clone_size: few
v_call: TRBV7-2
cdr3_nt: TGTGCCAGCAGCTACGGGCCCCAGTTGGGGGAGACCCAGTACTTC
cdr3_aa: CASSYGPQLGETQYF

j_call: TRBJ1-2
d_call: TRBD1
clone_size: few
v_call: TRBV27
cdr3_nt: TGTGCCAGCAGTTCCTACGGGACAGGGATCTATGGCTACACCTTC
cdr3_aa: CASSSYGTGIYGYTF

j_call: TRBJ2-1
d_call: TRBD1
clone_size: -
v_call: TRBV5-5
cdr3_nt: TGTGCCAGCAGCTATGGGACAGGGCTTAATGAGCAGTTCTTC
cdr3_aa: CASSYGTGLNEQFF

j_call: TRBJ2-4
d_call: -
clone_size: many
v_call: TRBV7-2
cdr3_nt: TGTGCCAGCAGCTTAAACACTCTAGCCAAAAACATTCAGTACTTC
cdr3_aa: CASSLNTLAKNIQYF

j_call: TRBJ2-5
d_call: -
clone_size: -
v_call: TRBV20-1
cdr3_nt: TGCAGTGCTAGGCCGGGACTTCGAGAGACCCAGTACTTC
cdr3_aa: CSARPGLRETQYF

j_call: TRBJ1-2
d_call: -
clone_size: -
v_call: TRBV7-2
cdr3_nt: TGTGCCAGCAGCTTAGAAAGACACTATGGCTACACCTTC
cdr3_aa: CASSLERHYGYTF

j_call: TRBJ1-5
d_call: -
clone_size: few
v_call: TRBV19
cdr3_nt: TGTGCCAGTAGTGCCTCAGGGGTTGCGTCACAGCCCCAGCATTTT
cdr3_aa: CASSASGVASQPQHF

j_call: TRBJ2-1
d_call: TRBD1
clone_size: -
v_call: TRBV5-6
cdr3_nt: TGTGCCAGCAGCTTGGCCCCGACAGGGCTTGAGCAGTTCTTC
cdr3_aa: CASSLAPTGLEQFF

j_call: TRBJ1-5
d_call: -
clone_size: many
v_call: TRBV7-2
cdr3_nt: TGTGCCAGCAGCTTAGCGCTTGGTAGAGGCAATCAGCCCCAGCATTTT
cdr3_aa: CASSLALGRGNQPQHF

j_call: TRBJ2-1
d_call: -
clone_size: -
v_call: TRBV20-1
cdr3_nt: TGCAGTGGGAGCGACGACAATGAGCAGTTCTTC
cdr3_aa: CSGSDDNEQFF

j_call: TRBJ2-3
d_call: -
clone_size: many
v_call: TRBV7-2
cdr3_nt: TGTGCCAGCAGCCCTAGGGACGGCCTCCTGAAAGATACGCAGTATTTT
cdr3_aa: CASSPRDGLLKDTQYF

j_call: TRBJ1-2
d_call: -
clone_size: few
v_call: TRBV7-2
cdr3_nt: TGTGCCAGCAGCGTATACAGGGCCGAAGGCTACACCTTC
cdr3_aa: CASSVYRAEGYTF

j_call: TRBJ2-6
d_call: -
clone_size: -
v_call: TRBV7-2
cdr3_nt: TGTGCCAGCAGCTTCGACAACTCTGGGGCCAACGTCCTGACTTTC
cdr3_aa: CASSFDNSGANVLTF

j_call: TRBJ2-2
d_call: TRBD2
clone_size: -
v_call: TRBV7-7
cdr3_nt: TGTGCCAGCAGCTTGGACGGGGGGGCCAACGGGGAGCTGTTTTTT
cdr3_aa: CASSLDGGANGELFF

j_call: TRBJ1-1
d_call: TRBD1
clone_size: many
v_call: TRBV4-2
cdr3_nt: TGTGCCAGCAGCCCTCAGGGACAGCAGAACACTGAAGCTTTCTTT
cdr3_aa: CASSPQGQQNTEAFF

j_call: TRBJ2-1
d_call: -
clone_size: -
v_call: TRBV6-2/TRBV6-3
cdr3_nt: TGTGCCAGCAGTTACATGGACAGCCGAAGGGATGAGCAGTTCTTC
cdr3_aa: CASSYMDSRRDEQFF

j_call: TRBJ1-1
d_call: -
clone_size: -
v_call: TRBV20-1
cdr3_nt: TGCAGTGCTAGAGACGTCGCGACGGCTTTCTTT
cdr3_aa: CSARDVATAFF

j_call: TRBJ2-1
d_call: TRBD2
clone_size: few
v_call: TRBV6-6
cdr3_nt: TGTGCCAGCAGGCGGACTAGCGGGAGCGCCTACAATGAGCAGTTCTTC
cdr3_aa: CASRRTSGSAYNEQFF

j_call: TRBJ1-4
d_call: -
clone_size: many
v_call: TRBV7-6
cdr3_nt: TGTGCCAGCAGCGTTTCAGGAGAGAATGAAAAACTGTTTTTT
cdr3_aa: CASSVSGENEKLFF

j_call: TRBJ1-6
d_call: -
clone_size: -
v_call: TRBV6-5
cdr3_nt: TGTGCCAGCAGTTACTCTTTCCGAGGACCCCTCCACTTT
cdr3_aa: CASSYSFRGPLHF

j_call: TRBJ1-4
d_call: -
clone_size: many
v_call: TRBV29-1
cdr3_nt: TGCAGCGTTGCCCGGGGACGGGGGGAAAAACTGTTTTTT
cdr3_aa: CSVARGRGEKLFF

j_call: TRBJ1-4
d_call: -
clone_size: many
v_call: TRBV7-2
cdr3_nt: TGTGCCAGCAGCGTCCGGGGAGGGGAAAAACTGTTTTTT
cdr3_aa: CASSVRGGEKLFF